One and the same sample provided the 29 T cell receptor beta chains below, sequenced in a study of CD8 T cells in ankylosing spondylitis. Via MiXCR, TCRdb re-called the 5' RACE reads, giving one row per CDR3 protein. The sample yields about 160,000 distinct CDR3 sequences, around 8.9% seen once. The sequencing sample was made of blood, either unsorted or a sorted T cell fraction (not recorded which). The receptors come from a female donor with ankylosing spondylitis or in good health (not recorded which).

The V gene is TRBV27, the J gene TRBJ2-7, with TRBD1 matching over 9 bases. The CDR3 spans 14 residues. Per germline, CDR1 MNHEY and CDR2 SMNVEV (reference sequence). V shed 6 bases, J shed 5 bases, and the junction held 8 bases outside the gene matches. CDR3 sequence reads: CASRGPQGANEQYF. The CDR3 DNA is TGTGCCAGCAGGGGACCACAGGGGGCGAACGAGCAGTACTTC.

The V call is TRBV7-8, the J call TRBJ2-2; 10 positions agree with TRBD1. The CDR3 length is 16 residues. The germline V gene has CDR1 SGHVS and CDR2 FQNEAQ. Trimming took 5 bases from V and 7 from J; bases not matched to a gene: 10. The CDR3 reads CASSQRDRGRGGELFF. The CDR3 DNA reads TGTGCCAGCAGCCAAAGGGACAGGGGAAGGGGCGGGGAGCTGTTTTTT.

CDR3 region: CASSLRGEKLFF. The CDR3 DNA reads TGTGCCAGCAGCTTAAGGGGGGAAAAACTGTTTTTT. This chain uses TRBV7-9 with TRBJ1-4; D may be TRBD1 (6 bases). V was clipped by 2 bases and J by 8 bases, with 6 bases between them. From germline, CDR1 is SEHNR and CDR2 FQNEAQ (reference sequence). The CDR3 has 12 residues.

This clonotype was seen a handful of times. This sequence joins TRBV6-5 and TRBJ2-7, with 7 bases that match TRBD2. CDR1 MNHEY and CDR2 SVGAGI come from the germline V gene. V was pared by 5 bases and J by 2 bases, with 9 bases of the junction left unmatched. This CDR3 has 15 amino acids. The CDR3 spells CASSHQVGGAYEQYF. In DNA, the CDR3 is TGTGCCAGCAGTCACCAGGTGGGGGGGGCCTACGAGCAGTACTTC.

This clonotype was seen repeatedly, ten times or more. The chain couples TRBV5-6 to TRBJ2-5, with unresolved D. This CDR3 comprises 14 residues. Germline V lookup: CDR1 SGHDT, CDR2 YYEEEE. Trimming cost V 1 base and J 5 bases, with 12 bases left between them. The CDR3 DNA reads as TGTGCCAGCAGCTTGCTTCAGAAGGACGAGACCCAGTACTTC. Encoded protein: CASSLLQKDETQYF.

This clonotype was picked up many times. The V gene is TRBV28, the J gene TRBJ1-2; the match to TRBD1 covers 10 bases. Trimming at V came to 3 bases and at J to 7 bases, leaving 14 bases not matched to a gene. The CDR3 loop spans 17 amino acids. In germline, CDR1 is MDHEN, CDR2 SYDVKM. DNA for the CDR3: TGTGCCAGCAGTTTCCCCCCCGGGACAGGGGCATCGGGTGGCTACACCTTC. This translates into CASSFPPGTGASGGYTF.

This clonotype has only a few counts. The rearrangement uses TRBV20-1 and TRBJ2-7; 11 nucleotides match TRBD2. Germline values: CDR1 DFQATT, CDR2 SNEGSKA (reference sequence). The CDR3 is made up of 13 amino acids. V lost 3 bases to trimming and J lost 5 bases; unmatched junction nucleotides: 3. The CDR3, as DNA: TGCAGTGCTAGGACTAGCGGGATCGACGAGCAGTACTTC. It translates to CSARTSGIDEQYF.

This clonotype was seen ten or more times. J is TRBJ2-7 and V is TRBV4-3; 10 nucleotides agree with TRBD2. The ends lost 1 base at V and 0 bases at J; junction bases unmatched: 0. The CDR3 spans 15 residues. Looked up from germline, CDR1 is LGHNA and CDR2 is YSLEER. The CDR3 region has the DNA TGCGCCAGCAGCCAAGCTAGCGGGAGCTCCTACGAGCAGTACTTC. It codes for CASSQASGSSYEQYF.

The chain links TRBV27 to TRBJ2-2; D uncertain. Trimming shortened V by 6 bases and J by 1 base, and 9 bases separated the two germline ends. Germline CDR1 and CDR2: MNHEY and SMNVEV (reference sequence). The CDR3 is 14 amino acids. CDR3 amino acids: CASRTYQNTGELFF. CDR3 nucleotide sequence: TGTGCCAGCAGGACTTACCAGAACACCGGGGAGCTGTTTTTT.

This clonotype was counted only a few times. The rearrangement joins TRBV7-8 to TRBJ2-7; D may be TRBD1 (5 bases). Germline V CDR1 and CDR2: SGHVS, FQNEAQ. The V end was cut by 2 bases, the J end by 2 bases, with 13 bases between. There are 15 residues in the CDR3. The CDR3 coding sequence is TGTGCCAGCAGCTTACCGAGGACAACACCCTACGAGCAGTACTTC. Amino acid sequence: CASSLPRTTPYEQYF.

There are many counts of this clonotype. The J gene is TRBJ1-2, the V gene TRBV29-1, with D unresolved. The CDR3 has 11 amino acids. The ends were cut back, 0 bases at V and 6 bases at J, with 5 bases in the middle. CDR1 and CDR2 (germline): SQVTM, ANQGSEA. DNA for the CDR3: TGCAGCGTTGAAGATCTCGATGGCTACACCTTC. Translating gives CSVEDLDGYTF.

The rearrangement links TRBV7-2 to TRBJ2-1; a weak D match, TRBD2 (5 bases). The CDR3 consists of 17 residues. CDR1 and CDR2 (germline): SGHTA, FQGNSA. The V end lost 0 bases, the J end lost 3 bases, and 15 bases lay between the germline ends. The CDR3 is CASSLALGPAGYNEQFF. The CDR3 DNA follows: TGTGCCAGCAGCTTAGCCCTGGGCCCGGCGGGCTACAATGAGCAGTTCTTC.

The chain links TRBV19 to TRBJ1-5; weak D call: TRBD1 (5 bases). The CDR3 consists of 15 residues. The germline V gene has CDR1 LNHDA and CDR2 SQIVND (reference sequence). V lost 1 base, J lost 5 bases, and 12 bases lay in between. CDR3 sequence reads: CASSIAGWGDQPQHF. CDR3 DNA sequence: TGTGCCAGTAGTATAGCGGGTTGGGGGGATCAGCCCCAGCATTTT.

The chain combines TRBV20-1 with TRBJ2-1, with D possibly matching TRBD2 (5 bases). The ends were cut back, 5 bases at V and 0 bases at J, with 14 bases in the middle. The CDR3 sequence is 15 residues long. CDR1 is DFQATT, CDR2 SNEGSKA, per germline (reference sequence). CDR3 in amino acids: CSAGSHSSSYNEQFF. CDR3 DNA sequence: TGCAGTGCTGGGAGTCATTCGAGCTCCTACAATGAGCAGTTCTTC.

This clonotype was seen ten or more times. J is TRBJ2-1 and V is TRBV5-6, with D perhaps TRBD2 (6 bases). CDR3 length: 15 amino acids. Looked up from germline, CDR1 is SGHDT and CDR2 is YYEEEE. V shed 0 bases and J shed 4 bases, with 11 bases lying between them. In DNA, the CDR3 is TGTGCCAGCAGCTTGGAGATAGCGGAATACAATGAGCAGTTCTTC. It is translated as CASSLEIAEYNEQFF.

This clonotype was picked up many times. This chain connects TRBV7-8 to TRBJ2-3; tentatively, D is TRBD2 (6 bases). CDR3 length equals 16 residues. CDR1 and CDR2 from the germline V gene are SGHVS and FQNEAQ. V lost 2 bases and J 5 bases, leaving 17 bases between the germline ends. CDR3 sequence reads: CASSLFKDGSRDTQYF. In DNA, the CDR3 is TGTGCCAGCAGCTTATTCAAGGACGGGAGTCGAGATACGCAGTATTTT. The variable domain in full, with the rest retrieved from reference TRBV7-8 and TRBJ2-3, is GAGVSQSPRYKVAKRGQDVALRCDPISGHVSLFWYQQALGQGPEFLTYFQNEAQLDKSGLPSDRFFAERPEGSVSTLKIQRTQQEDSAVYLCASSLFKDGSRDTQYFGPGTRLTVL.

The chain recombines TRBV20-1 with TRBJ2-7; 8 bases match TRBD1. CDR1 is DFQATT, CDR2 SNEGSKA, per germline (reference sequence). The V and J ends lost 0 bases and 4 bases, in that order; junction bases with no gene match: 5. The CDR3 is made up of 14 amino acids. The CDR3: CSARDTTGGYEQYF. CDR3 sequence (DNA): TGCAGTGCTAGAGATACCACAGGGGGGTACGAGCAGTACTTC.

The V gene is TRBV20-1, the J gene TRBJ2-5; a weak D match, TRBD2 (5 bases). V was clipped by 5 bases and J by 5 bases, with 12 bases between them. Germline assignment: CDR1 DFQATT and CDR2 SNEGSKA (reference sequence). CDR3 size: 12 residues. CDR3 sequence reads: CSADDYTETQYF. The DNA for the CDR3 is TGCAGTGCTGACGACTACACGGAGACCCAGTACTTC.

The chain combines TRBV7-9 with TRBJ1-1; 7 positions match TRBD1. Looked up from germline, CDR1 is SEHNR and CDR2 is FQNEAQ (reference sequence). V was clipped by 5 bases and J by 10 bases; unmatched bases: 7. CDR3 size: 12 residues. The CDR3 DNA reads TGTGCCAGCAGCCCGGGGACAGAGACAGCTTTCTTT. Translating it yields CASSPGTETAFF. Full variable domain (rest looked up from reference TRBV7-9 and TRBJ1-1): DTGVSQNPRHKITKRGQNVTFRCDPISEHNRLYWYRQTLGQGPEFLTYFQNEAQLEKSRLLSDRFSAERPKGSFSTLEIQRTEQGDSAMYLCASSPGTETAFFGQGTRLTVV.

The chain has TRBV7-6 and TRBJ2-2; TRBD1 aligns across 8 bases. Germline CDR1 is SGHVS and CDR2 is FNYEAQ. Losses at the gene ends were 1 base for V and 4 bases for J; bases not matched to a gene: 11. The length of the CDR3 is 18 residues. The CDR3 nucleotides read TGTGCCAGCAGCTTAGGTGAGGGACAGGCAGTTAGCACCGGGGAGCTGTTTTTT. It is translated as CASSLGEGQAVSTGELFF.

This clonotype was detected only once. Germline and junction disagree at one end, which may indicate a read error. The chain is built from TRBV11-1 and TRBJ2-3, with 9 bases that match TRBD2. The CDR3 consists of 18 residues. Germline V gene sequence: CDR1 SGHAT, CDR2 FQDESV (reference sequence). For the CDR3, the DNA is TGTACCAGCAGCTTAACCGGGACTAGCCGGCGAAGCACAGATACGCAGTATTTT. This sequence encodes CTSSLTGTSRRSTDTQYF.

The J gene is TRBJ2-7, the V gene TRBV6-6, with D possibly matching TRBD2 (6 bases). The CDR3 contains 12 residues. V gave up 5 bases and J gave up 3 bases, with 8 bases separating them. The germline V gene encodes CDR1 MNHNY and CDR2 SVGAGI (reference sequence). CDR3 region: CASSASDYEQYF. As DNA, the CDR3 is TGTGCCAGCAGTGCTAGCGACTACGAGCAGTACTTC.

V usage is TRBV5-1 and J usage is TRBJ2-7; D unresolved. The CDR3 totals 13 residues. Trimming cost V 0 bases and J 0 bases, with 4 bases left between them. CDR1 is SGHRS, CDR2 YFSETQ, per germline. The CDR3 here is CASSLDFSYEQYF. In DNA form, the CDR3 reads TGCGCCAGCAGCTTGGATTTCTCCTACGAGCAGTACTTC.

This clonotype was seen a few times. CDR3 in DNA: TGTGCCAGCATGGCTAGCGGGAGGTATGAGCAGTTCTTC. The encoded protein is CASMASGRYEQFF. The chain links TRBV6-6 to TRBJ2-1; TRBD2 matches 11 bases. Trimming at V came to 7 bases and at J to 8 bases, leaving 4 bases not matched to a gene. The CDR3 runs 13 residues. CDR1 is MNHNY, CDR2 SVGAGI, per germline (reference sequence).

The chain combines TRBV7-9 with TRBJ2-1; 8 positions agree with TRBD2. V dropped 5 bases and J dropped 13; count of bases not matched to a gene: 4. This CDR3 is built from 11 residues. Germline V gene lookup returns CDR1 SEHNR and CDR2 FQNEAQ (reference sequence). CDR3 in DNA: TGTGCCAGCAGCCTCGCGGGGGGCCAGTTCTTC. Amino acid sequence: CASSLAGGQFF.

The chain has TRBV4-3 and TRBJ2-2; a possible D gene is TRBD2 (6 bases). The germline V gene has CDR1 LGHNA and CDR2 YSLEER. The length of the CDR3 is 16 residues. The V end was cut by 0 bases, the J end by 7 bases, with 15 bases between. In nucleotides, the CDR3 is TGCGCCAGCAGCCAAGATTTCGGACGAGCGGGCGGGGAGCTGTTTTTT. This encodes CASSQDFGRAGGELFF.

This clonotype was counted many times. The CDR3 DNA reads TGCGCCAGCAGCTTGGGTAGGAACCTACCCCTGACAGATACGCAGTATTTT. Encoded protein: CASSLGRNLPLTDTQYF. The rearrangement links TRBV5-1 to TRBJ2-3; D not resolved. Germline CDR1 reads SGHRS; CDR2 reads YFSETQ. Trimming shortened V by 0 bases and J by 3 bases, and 17 bases separated the two germline ends. CDR3 length equals 17 residues.

The chain has TRBV7-9 and TRBJ2-6, with TRBD2 as a possible D gene (5 bases). CDR3 size: 15 residues. V was shortened by 8 bases and J by 2 bases, with 13 bases between the two germline ends. Germline V lookup: CDR1 SEHNR, CDR2 FQNEAQ (reference sequence). The CDR3 is CASSEVGTGANVLTF. As DNA, the CDR3 is TGTGCCAGCTCCGAGGTCGGGACTGGGGCCAACGTCCTGACTTTC.

The chain has TRBV7-2 and TRBJ2-1; 8 nucleotides agree with TRBD2. Trimming at V came to 5 bases and at J to 7 bases, leaving 10 bases not matched to a gene. Germline loops: CDR1 SGHTA, CDR2 FQGNSA. CDR3 size: 15 residues. The CDR3 DNA reads TGTGCCAGCAGCCCGACCAGCGGGAGAACGAATGAGCAGTTCTTC. Protein product: CASSPTSGRTNEQFF.